This is a list of T cell receptor beta chains from one sample in a study of T cells in Graves' hyperthyroidism and ophthalmopathy. TCRdb used MiXCR to reprocess the multiplex PCR reads, holding one entry per CDR3 protein. Among under 650,000 distinct CDR3 sequences, about 17% were seen once, and the ten largest hold less than 4.5%. Sequenced sample: blood. The receptors originated from a woman in her 30s with Graves' hyperthyroidism. CDR3s include the opening cysteine and the closing phenylalanine or tryptophan. D genes are given only for firm matches. Rows may omit the clone size; those that give it use once, few, many or a size class.

NA | TRBJ2-7 | TRBV6-6 | NA | TGTGCCAGCAGTTACTCTCCGAACTCCTACGAGCAGTACTTC | CASSYSPNSYEQYF
TRBD1 | TRBJ2-1 | TRBV5-1 | few | TGCGCCAGCAGCTTGAGGGGACAGGGGTTCTACAATGAGCAGTTCTTC | CASSLRGQGFYNEQFF
TRBD2 | TRBJ2-1 | TRBV27 | many | TGTGCCAGCACCGGGACTAGCGGTAATGAGCAGTTCTTC | CASTGTSGNEQFF
TRBD1 | TRBJ1-2 | TRBV25-1 | NA | TGTGCCAGCAGTGACCCACACAGGGGGGGGGACTATGGCTACACCTTC | CASSDPHRGGDYGYTF
TRBD1 | TRBJ2-3 | TRBV15 | NA | TGTGCCACCAGCAGACCCGACAGGGGCCGACGAGGAGATACGCAGTATTTT | CATSRPDRGRRGDTQYF
NA | TRBJ2-7 | TRBV6-5 | NA | TGTGCCAGCAGTTACGTTGCAGGAACCTACGAGCAGTACTTC | CASSYVAGTYEQYF
NA | TRBJ2-5 | TRBV28 | many | TGTGCCAGCAGTTTTCCCCGGGAGCAAGAGACCCAGTACTTC | CASSFPREQETQYF
NA | TRBJ1-1 | TRBV3-1 | few | TGTGCCAGCAGCCAGGCTAAACCGGCAACTGAAGCTTTCTTT | CASSQAKPATEAFF
NA | TRBJ1-2 | TRBV4-2 | few | TGTGCCAGCAGCCAAGACGGCAGGGAAACTAATGGCTACACCTTC | CASSQDGRETNGYTF
TRBD1 | TRBJ1-2 | TRBV5-4 | NA | TGTGCCAGCAGGATAGACAGGGGAAACTATGGCTACACCTTC | CASRIDRGNYGYTF
NA | TRBJ1-2 | TRBV2 | NA | TGTGCCAGCAGCCCCACTCTAATTGGTGGCTACACCTTC | CASSPTLIGGYTF
NA | TRBJ2-1 | TRBV7-9 | NA | TGTGCCAGCAGCTTAGGTTTTAGTGAGCAGTTCTTC | CASSLGFSEQFF
NA | TRBJ1-4 | TRBV30 | few | TGTGCCTGGGAGAAGGGACTCAATGAAAAACTGTTTTTT | CAWEKGLNEKLFF
NA | TRBJ1-3 | TRBV7-2 | many | TGTGCCAGCAGCCAGGACAGCGGAAACACCATATATTTT | CASSQDSGNTIYF
TRBD2 | TRBJ2-1 | TRBV7-2 | many | TGTGCCAGCAGCTTAGAGTGGACTAGCGTCTACAATGAGCAGTTCTTC | CASSLEWTSVYNEQFF
NA | TRBJ1-6 | TRBV11-2 | many | TGTGCCAGCAGCTCCCCCGGCCAGGGAGCCGATATCAATAATTCACCCCTCCACTTT | CASSSPGQGADINNSPLHF
NA | TRBJ2-3 | TRBV6-1 | many | TGTGCCAGCAGTGACTTGATCCTGAGCACAGATACGCAGTATTTT | CASSDLILSTDTQYF
TRBD2 | TRBJ2-3 | TRBV28 | many | TGTGCCAGCAGCGGAGCGGGAGGGCTTGTGGATACGCAGTATTTT | CASSGAGGLVDTQYF
TRBD1 | TRBJ2-1 | TRBV5-1 | many | TGCGCCAGCAGCCCACAACCCTCCGCAGGGGGCAATGAGCAGTTCTTC | CASSPQPSAGGNEQFF
TRBD1 | TRBJ1-5 | TRBV12-3/TRBV12-4 | NA | TGTGCCAGCAGAAGTCCCGGGACAGGGGTCGGTCAGCCCCAGCATTTT | CASRSPGTGVGQPQHF
NA | TRBJ1-4 | TRBV20-1 | many | TGCAGTGCTAGGGACTACCTGGGAAAACTGTTTTTT | CSARDYLGKLFF
TRBD1 | TRBJ2-7 | TRBV7-9 | many | TGTGCCAGCAGCTCTGGACAGGGTTGGAGCTACGAGCAGTACTTC | CASSSGQGWSYEQYF
NA | TRBJ1-1 | TRBV18 | many | TGTGCCAGCTCATCGGGAACGGGGAGCGAAGCTTTCTTT | CASSSGTGSEAFF
NA | TRBJ1-4 | TRBV29-1 | few | TGCAGCGCACGGGGGTTAGCTAATGAAAAACTGTTTTTT | CSARGLANEKLFF
TRBD1 | TRBJ2-7 | TRBV11-1 | NA | TGTGCCAGCAGTGGACAGGGCTCCGTTGGGCAGTACTTC | CASSGQGSVGQYF
NA | TRBJ1-2 | TRBV5-1 | few | TGCGCCAGCAGCCTCCCGGGGACAACCCGCCGGTCTAACTATGGCTACACCTTC | CASSLPGTTRRSNYGYTF
NA | TRBJ1-2 | TRBV6-1 | NA | TGTGCCAGCAGTGGAGTTGGGATGAGGGTTCGGATTTATGGCTACACCTTC | CASSGVGMRVRIYGYTF
NA | TRBJ2-2 | TRBV18 | few | TGTGCCAGCTCACCACAGGCCGGGGAGCTGTTTTTT | CASSPQAGELFF
TRBD2 | TRBJ2-3 | TRBV27 | many | TGTGCCAGCAGTGAGCGGGAGACGATCACAGATACGCAGTATTTT | CASSERETITDTQYF
NA | TRBJ2-7 | TRBV2 | many | TGTGCCAGCAATAAGGGACTCTACGAGCAGTACTTC | CASNKGLYEQYF
TRBD2 | TRBJ2-3 | TRBV11-1 | many | TGTGCCAGCACCACCTGGTCCCTAAGCGGGAGAGGCACAGATACGCAGTATTTT | CASTTWSLSGRGTDTQYF
TRBD1 | TRBJ2-6 | TRBV10-3 | NA | TGTGCCATCAGGGGTTTGACAGGGGCTTTAACTGGGGCCAACGTCCTGACTTTC | CAIRGLTGALTGANVLTF
NA | TRBJ2-1 | TRBV27 | many | TGTGCCAGCAGTTTGGGCGCCGGGGGTGAGCAGTTCTTC | CASSLGAGGEQFF
NA | TRBJ2-3 | TRBV28 | many | TGTGCCAGCAGTACACCCGGGGTGGGTAGGGGTGGTACAGATACGCAGTATTTT | CASSTPGVGRGGTDTQYF
NA | TRBJ1-2 | TRBV5-1 | many | TGCGCCAGCAAGGGGGTAACCAACTATGGCTACACCTTC | CASKGVTNYGYTF
TRBD1 | TRBJ2-1 | TRBV2 | many | TGTGCCAGCAGTCAGGACAGGGTTGAGCAGTTCTTC | CASSQDRVEQFF
NA | TRBJ2-5 | TRBV10-3 | NA | TGTGCCATCGGGAACTCCTCGCCAGAGACCCAGTACTTC | CAIGNSSPETQYF
TRBD1 | TRBJ1-3 | TRBV7-2 | many | TGTGCCAGCAGCGGGACAGGGGGGAACACCATATATTTT | CASSGTGGNTIYF
NA | TRBJ2-7 | TRBV7-9 | many | TGTGCCAGCAGCTTAGGAGGAGCACCGGGGGAGCAGTACTTC | CASSLGGAPGEQYF
NA | TRBJ1-1 | TRBV11-3 | many | TGTGCCAGCAGCCCAGAGGGCAGATGGGGCACTGAAGCTTTCTTT | CASSPEGRWGTEAFF
TRBD1 | TRBJ2-2 | TRBV20-1 | NA | TGCAGTGCCCTCGACCGACAGGGGGCTGCCGGGGAGCTGTTTTTT | CSALDRQGAAGELFF
TRBD2 | TRBJ2-7 | TRBV30 | NA | TGTGCCTTTGGAGTAGCGGGAGTCTACGAGCAGTACTTC | CAFGVAGVYEQYF
NA | TRBJ2-7 | TRBV7-2 | many | TGTGCCAGCAACCCTGATCCTGGACTATTCTCCTACGAGCAGTACTTC | CASNPDPGLFSYEQYF
NA | TRBJ2-1 | TRBV6-1 | few | TGTGCCAGCAGGAGACTTGGAAATGAGCAGTTCTTC | CASRRLGNEQFF
NA | TRBJ2-3 | TRBV5-6 | few | TGTGCCAGCAGCTTGCTGTCTAGCTCCACAGATACGCAGTATTTT | CASSLLSSSTDTQYF
NA | TRBJ1-1 | TRBV20-1 | NA | TGCAGTGCCCTCCGGGGGGCTAAGTACACTGAAGCTTTCTTT | CSALRGAKYTEAFF
NA | TRBJ1-6 | TRBV9 | NA | TGTGCCAGCAGCGAGGACAATGATAATTCACCCCTCCACTTT | CASSEDNDNSPLHF
TRBD1 | TRBJ2-7 | TRBV6-1 | many | TGTGCCAGCAGGGGACAGGTCGTCTCCTACGAGCAGTACTTC | CASRGQVVSYEQYF
NA | TRBJ1-1 | TRBV29-1 | many | TGCAGCGTTGCGTCGTACGAGAACACTGAAGCTTTCTTT | CSVASYENTEAFF
NA | TRBJ1-6 | TRBV6-1 | NA | TGTGCCAGCAGTCCCAACCCGGCAGGAAAAAATTCACCCCTCCACTTT | CASSPNPAGKNSPLHF
TRBD2 | TRBJ2-1 | TRBV7-2 | many | TGTGCCAGCAGAAGGGCGGGAGTACTAGGCAATGAGCAGTTCTTC | CASRRAGVLGNEQFF